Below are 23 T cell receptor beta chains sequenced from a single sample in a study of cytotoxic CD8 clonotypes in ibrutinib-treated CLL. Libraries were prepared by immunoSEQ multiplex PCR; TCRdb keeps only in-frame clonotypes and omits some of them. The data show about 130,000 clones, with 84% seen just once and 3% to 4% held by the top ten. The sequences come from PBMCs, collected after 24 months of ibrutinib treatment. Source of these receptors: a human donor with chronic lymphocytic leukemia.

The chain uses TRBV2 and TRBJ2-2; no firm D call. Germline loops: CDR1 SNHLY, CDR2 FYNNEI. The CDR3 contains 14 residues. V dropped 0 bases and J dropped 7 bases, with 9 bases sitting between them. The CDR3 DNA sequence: TGTGCCAGCAGTGAAGCCCGGTTTGGCGGGGAGCTGTTTTTT. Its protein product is CASSEARFGGELFF.

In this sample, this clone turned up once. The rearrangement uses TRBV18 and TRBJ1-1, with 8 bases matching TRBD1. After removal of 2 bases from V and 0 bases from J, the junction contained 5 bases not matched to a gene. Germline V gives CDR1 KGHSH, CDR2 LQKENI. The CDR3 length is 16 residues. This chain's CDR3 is CASSPGGQVMNTEAFF. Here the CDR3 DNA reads TGTGCCAGCTCACCAGGGGGACAGGTTATGAACACTGAAGCTTTCTTT.

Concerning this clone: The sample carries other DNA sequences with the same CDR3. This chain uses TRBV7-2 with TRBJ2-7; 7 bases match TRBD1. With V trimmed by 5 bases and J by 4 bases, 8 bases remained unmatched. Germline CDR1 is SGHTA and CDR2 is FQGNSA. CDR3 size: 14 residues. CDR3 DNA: TGTGCCAGCAGCCCCCGACAGGGACCTTACGAGCAGTACTTC. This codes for CASSPRQGPYEQYF.

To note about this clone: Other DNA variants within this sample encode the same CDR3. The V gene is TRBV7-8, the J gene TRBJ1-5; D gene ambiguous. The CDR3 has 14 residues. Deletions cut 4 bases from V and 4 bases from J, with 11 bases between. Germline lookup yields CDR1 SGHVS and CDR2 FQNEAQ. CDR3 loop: CASSSERDNQPQHF. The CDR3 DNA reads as TGTGCCAGCAGCTCGGAACGAGATAATCAGCCCCAGCATTTT. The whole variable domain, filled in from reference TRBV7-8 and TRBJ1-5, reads GAGVSQSPRYKVAKRGQDVALRCDPISGHVSLFWYQQALGQGPEFLTYFQNEAQLDKSGLPSDRFFAERPEGSVSTLKIQRTQQEDSAVYLCASSSERDNQPQHFGDGTRLSIL.

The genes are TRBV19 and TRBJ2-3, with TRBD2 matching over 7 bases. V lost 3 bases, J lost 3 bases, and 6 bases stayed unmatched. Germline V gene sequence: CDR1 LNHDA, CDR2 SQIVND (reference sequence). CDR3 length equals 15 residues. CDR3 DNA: TGTGCCAGTAGTATGAGGAGGCGGGGGACAGATACGCAGTATTTT. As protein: CASSMRRRGTDTQYF.

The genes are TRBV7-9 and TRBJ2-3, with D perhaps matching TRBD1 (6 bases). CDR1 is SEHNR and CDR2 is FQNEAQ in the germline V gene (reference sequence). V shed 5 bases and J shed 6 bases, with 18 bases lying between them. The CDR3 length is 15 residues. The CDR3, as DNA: TGTGCCAGCAGCCCAACGACAGGTGTTTGGGATACGCAGTATTTT. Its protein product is CASSPTTGVWDTQYF.

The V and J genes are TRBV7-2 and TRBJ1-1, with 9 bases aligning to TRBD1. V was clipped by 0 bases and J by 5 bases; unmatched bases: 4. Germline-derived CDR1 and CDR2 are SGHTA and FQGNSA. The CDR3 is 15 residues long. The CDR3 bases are TGTGCCAGCAGCTTAGCCGGACAGGGGAAAACTGAAGCTTTCTTT. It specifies CASSLAGQGKTEAFF.

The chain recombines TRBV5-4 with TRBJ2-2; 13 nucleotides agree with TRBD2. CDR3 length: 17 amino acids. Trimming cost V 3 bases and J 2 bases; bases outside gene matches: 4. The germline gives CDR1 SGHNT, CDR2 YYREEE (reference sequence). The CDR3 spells CASSSGLAGDNTGELFF. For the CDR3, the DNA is TGTGCCAGCAGCTCCGGACTAGCGGGGGACAACACCGGGGAGCTGTTTTTT.

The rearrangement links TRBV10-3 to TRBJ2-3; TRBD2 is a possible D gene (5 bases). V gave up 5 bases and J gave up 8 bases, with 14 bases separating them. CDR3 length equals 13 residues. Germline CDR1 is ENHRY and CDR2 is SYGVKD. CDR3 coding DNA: TGTGCCATCAGTCCTGGACTTGTGGGTACGCAGTATTTT. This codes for CAISPGLVGTQYF.

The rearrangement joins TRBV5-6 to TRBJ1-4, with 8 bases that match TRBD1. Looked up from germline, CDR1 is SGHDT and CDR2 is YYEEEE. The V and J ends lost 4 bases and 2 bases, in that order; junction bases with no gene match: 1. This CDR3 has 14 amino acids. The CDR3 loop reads CASSRDRTNEKLFF. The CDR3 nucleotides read TGTGCCAGCAGCCGGGACAGGACTAATGAAAAACTGTTTTTT.

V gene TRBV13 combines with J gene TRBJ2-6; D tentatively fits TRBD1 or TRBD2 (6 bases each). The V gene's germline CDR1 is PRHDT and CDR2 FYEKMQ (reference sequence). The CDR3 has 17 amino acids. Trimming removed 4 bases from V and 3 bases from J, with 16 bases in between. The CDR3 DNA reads TGTGCCAGCAGCTCCTTCGGGGGCGGTATTGGGGCCAACGTCCTGACTTTC. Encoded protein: CASSSFGGGIGANVLTF. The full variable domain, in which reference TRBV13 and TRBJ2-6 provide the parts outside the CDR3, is AAGVIQSPRHLIKEKRETATLKCYPIPRHDTVYWYQQGPGQDPQFLISFYEKMQSDKGSIPDRFSAQQFSDYHSELNMSSLELGDSALYFCASSSFGGGIGANVLTFGAGSRLTVL.

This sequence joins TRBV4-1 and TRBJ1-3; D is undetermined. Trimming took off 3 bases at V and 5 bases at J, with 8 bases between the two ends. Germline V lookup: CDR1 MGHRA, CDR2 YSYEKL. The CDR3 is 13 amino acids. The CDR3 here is CASSQADRNTIYF. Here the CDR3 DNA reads TGCGCCAGCAGCCAGGCCGATCGAAACACCATATATTTT.

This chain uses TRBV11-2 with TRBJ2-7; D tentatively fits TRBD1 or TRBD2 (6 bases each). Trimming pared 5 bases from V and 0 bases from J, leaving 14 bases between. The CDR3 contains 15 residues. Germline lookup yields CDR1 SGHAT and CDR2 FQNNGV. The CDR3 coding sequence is TGTGCCAGCAGCAGGTGGAGGGACACCTCCTACGAGCAGTACTTC. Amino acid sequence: CASSRWRDTSYEQYF.

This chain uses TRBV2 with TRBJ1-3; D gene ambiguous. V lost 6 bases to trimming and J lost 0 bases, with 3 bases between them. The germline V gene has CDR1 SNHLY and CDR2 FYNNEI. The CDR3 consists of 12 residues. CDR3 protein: CASSYSGNTIYF. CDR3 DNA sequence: TGTGCCAGCAGCTACTCTGGAAACACCATATATTTT.

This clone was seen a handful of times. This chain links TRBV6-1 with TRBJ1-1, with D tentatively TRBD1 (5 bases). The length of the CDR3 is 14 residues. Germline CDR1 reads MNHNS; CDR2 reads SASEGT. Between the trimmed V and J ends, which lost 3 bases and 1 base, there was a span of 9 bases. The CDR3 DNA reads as TGTGCCAGCAGTGATTGGGGGAAGAACACTGAAGCTTTCTTT. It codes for CASSDWGKNTEAFF.

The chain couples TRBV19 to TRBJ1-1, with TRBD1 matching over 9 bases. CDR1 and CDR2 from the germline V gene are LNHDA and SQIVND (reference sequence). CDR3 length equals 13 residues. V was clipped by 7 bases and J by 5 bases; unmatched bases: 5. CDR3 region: CASIRTGVTEAFF. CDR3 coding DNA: TGTGCCAGTATCAGGACAGGGGTAACTGAAGCTTTCTTT.

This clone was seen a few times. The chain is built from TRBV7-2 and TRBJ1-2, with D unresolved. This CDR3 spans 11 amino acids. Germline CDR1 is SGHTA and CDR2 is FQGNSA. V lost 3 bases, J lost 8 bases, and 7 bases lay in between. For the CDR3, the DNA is TGTGCCAGCAGCTTTATAGAGGGCTACACCTTC. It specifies CASSFIEGYTF.

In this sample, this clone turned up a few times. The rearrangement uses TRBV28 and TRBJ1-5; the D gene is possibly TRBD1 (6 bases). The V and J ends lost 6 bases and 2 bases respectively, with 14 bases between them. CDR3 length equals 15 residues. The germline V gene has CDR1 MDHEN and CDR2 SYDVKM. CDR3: CASSLTGIGNQPQHF. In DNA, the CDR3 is TGTGCCAGCAGCCTAACAGGGATTGGCAATCAGCCCCAGCATTTT.

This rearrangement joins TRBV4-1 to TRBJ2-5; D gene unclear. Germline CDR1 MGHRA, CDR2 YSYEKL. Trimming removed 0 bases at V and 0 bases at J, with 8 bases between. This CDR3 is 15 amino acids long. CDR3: CASSQDAGYQETQYF. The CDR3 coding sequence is TGCGCCAGCAGCCAAGACGCCGGGTACCAAGAGACCCAGTACTTC.

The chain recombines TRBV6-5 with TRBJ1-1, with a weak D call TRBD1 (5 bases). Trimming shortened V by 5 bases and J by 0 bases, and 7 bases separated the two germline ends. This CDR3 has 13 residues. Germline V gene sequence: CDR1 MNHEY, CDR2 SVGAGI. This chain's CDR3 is CASSSRVNTEAFF. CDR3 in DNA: TGTGCCAGCAGTAGCAGGGTGAACACTGAAGCTTTCTTT.

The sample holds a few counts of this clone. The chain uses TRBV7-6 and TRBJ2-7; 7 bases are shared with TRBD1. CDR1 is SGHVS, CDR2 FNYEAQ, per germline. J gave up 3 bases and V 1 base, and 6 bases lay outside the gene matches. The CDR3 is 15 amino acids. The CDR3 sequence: CASSLDTGAFYEQYF. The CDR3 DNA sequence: TGTGCCAGCAGCTTAGATACAGGGGCTTTCTACGAGCAGTACTTC.

CDR3 nucleotide sequence: TGTGCCAGTAGTATTAGACAGAATGTCTATGGCTACACCTTC. This translates into CASSIRQNVYGYTF. V gene TRBV19 combines with J gene TRBJ1-2, with D possibly TRBD1 on 5 matching bases. Deletions cut 3 bases from V and 4 bases from J, with 12 bases between. This CDR3 contains 14 residues. The germline V gene encodes CDR1 LNHDA and CDR2 SQIVND (reference sequence).

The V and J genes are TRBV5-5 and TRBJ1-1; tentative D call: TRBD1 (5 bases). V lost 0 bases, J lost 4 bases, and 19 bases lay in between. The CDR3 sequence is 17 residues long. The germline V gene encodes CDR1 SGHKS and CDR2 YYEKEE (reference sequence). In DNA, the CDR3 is TGTGCCAGCAGCTTGGTCAGGGAAGAGGGGCTGAGCACTGAAGCTTTCTTT. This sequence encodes CASSLVREEGLSTEAFF. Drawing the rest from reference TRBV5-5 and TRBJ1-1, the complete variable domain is DAGVTQSPTHLIKTRGQQVTLRCSPISGHKSVSWYQQVLGQGPQFIFQYYEKEERGRGNFPDRFSARQFPNYSSELNVNALLLGDSALYLCASSLVREEGLSTEAFFGQGTRLTVV.